This entry is about one TCR beta chain. Its antigen is still unknown. No base quality values were provided; no much bigger clone lies one nucleotide off. This sample stems from a study of CD8 T cells in ankylosing spondylitis listed by TCRdb under 2017. As for the study more broadly: The study set out to find disease-linked TCR variants by profiling T cell receptor beta repertoires in ankylosing spondylitis patients and healthy donors. The whole study cohort included 108 healthy donors and some 27 ankylosing spondylitis patients. Peripheral blood samples were taken, and synovial fluid was additionally collected from ankylosing spondylitis patients.

These reads were obtained on an Illumina HiSeq 2500. Quantitative 5'-RACE with molecular barcodes was used to prepare TCR beta libraries. Concerning the study's data processing: A new computational method based on a probabilistic model of VDJ rearrangement was used to identify disease-linked TCR variants. In TCRdb, the public reads were trimmed at Q25 with fastp and aligned with MiXCR, with productive beta chains retained. Every entry covers one CDR3 protein and lists the most common genes and DNA from its rows. These V and J calls originate from TCRdb's pipeline instead of the authors' own analysis. In this sample the table shows 250,000 to 300,000 distinct CDR3 sequences, 15% to 20% of which occur a single time. The biggest ten clones account for about a third of the sample. Results and caveats for the whole study, not just this receptor: The disease-linked clones were reported as significantly enriched in matched synovial fluid samples from ankylosing spondylitis patients. Some TCR beta motif variants had previously been reported in synovial fluid and blood of reactive arthritis patients, which suggested common disease-initiation mechanisms. A TCR beta motif made up of several highly homologous amino acid variants appeared to be characteristic of blood from ankylosing spondylitis patients. A CD8+ phenotype was shown by the disease-linked clones, which were found at relatively low frequencies in peripheral blood.

This TCR was recovered from a male donor with ankylosing spondylitis or in good health (not recorded which). The sequenced material came from blood, either unsorted or a sorted T cell fraction (not recorded which).

The CDR3 in this case is CASSLMTSGFYEQYF. Read as DNA, the sequence is TGTGCCAGCAGTTTAATGACTAGCGGATTCTACGAGCAGTACTTC. The sequence links TRBV27 to TRBJ2-7; 9 junctional bases match TRBD2. Taken from the germline V gene (reference sequence), the CDR1 and CDR2 loops are MNHEY and SMNVEV. The germline V end is reduced by 2 bases and the J end by 3 bases; junction bases left unmatched: 5. From its cysteine to its phenylalanine, the CDR3 spans 15 amino acids. Kept here is only the CDR3 DNA, which spans 45 bases and is read in frame from base 1.